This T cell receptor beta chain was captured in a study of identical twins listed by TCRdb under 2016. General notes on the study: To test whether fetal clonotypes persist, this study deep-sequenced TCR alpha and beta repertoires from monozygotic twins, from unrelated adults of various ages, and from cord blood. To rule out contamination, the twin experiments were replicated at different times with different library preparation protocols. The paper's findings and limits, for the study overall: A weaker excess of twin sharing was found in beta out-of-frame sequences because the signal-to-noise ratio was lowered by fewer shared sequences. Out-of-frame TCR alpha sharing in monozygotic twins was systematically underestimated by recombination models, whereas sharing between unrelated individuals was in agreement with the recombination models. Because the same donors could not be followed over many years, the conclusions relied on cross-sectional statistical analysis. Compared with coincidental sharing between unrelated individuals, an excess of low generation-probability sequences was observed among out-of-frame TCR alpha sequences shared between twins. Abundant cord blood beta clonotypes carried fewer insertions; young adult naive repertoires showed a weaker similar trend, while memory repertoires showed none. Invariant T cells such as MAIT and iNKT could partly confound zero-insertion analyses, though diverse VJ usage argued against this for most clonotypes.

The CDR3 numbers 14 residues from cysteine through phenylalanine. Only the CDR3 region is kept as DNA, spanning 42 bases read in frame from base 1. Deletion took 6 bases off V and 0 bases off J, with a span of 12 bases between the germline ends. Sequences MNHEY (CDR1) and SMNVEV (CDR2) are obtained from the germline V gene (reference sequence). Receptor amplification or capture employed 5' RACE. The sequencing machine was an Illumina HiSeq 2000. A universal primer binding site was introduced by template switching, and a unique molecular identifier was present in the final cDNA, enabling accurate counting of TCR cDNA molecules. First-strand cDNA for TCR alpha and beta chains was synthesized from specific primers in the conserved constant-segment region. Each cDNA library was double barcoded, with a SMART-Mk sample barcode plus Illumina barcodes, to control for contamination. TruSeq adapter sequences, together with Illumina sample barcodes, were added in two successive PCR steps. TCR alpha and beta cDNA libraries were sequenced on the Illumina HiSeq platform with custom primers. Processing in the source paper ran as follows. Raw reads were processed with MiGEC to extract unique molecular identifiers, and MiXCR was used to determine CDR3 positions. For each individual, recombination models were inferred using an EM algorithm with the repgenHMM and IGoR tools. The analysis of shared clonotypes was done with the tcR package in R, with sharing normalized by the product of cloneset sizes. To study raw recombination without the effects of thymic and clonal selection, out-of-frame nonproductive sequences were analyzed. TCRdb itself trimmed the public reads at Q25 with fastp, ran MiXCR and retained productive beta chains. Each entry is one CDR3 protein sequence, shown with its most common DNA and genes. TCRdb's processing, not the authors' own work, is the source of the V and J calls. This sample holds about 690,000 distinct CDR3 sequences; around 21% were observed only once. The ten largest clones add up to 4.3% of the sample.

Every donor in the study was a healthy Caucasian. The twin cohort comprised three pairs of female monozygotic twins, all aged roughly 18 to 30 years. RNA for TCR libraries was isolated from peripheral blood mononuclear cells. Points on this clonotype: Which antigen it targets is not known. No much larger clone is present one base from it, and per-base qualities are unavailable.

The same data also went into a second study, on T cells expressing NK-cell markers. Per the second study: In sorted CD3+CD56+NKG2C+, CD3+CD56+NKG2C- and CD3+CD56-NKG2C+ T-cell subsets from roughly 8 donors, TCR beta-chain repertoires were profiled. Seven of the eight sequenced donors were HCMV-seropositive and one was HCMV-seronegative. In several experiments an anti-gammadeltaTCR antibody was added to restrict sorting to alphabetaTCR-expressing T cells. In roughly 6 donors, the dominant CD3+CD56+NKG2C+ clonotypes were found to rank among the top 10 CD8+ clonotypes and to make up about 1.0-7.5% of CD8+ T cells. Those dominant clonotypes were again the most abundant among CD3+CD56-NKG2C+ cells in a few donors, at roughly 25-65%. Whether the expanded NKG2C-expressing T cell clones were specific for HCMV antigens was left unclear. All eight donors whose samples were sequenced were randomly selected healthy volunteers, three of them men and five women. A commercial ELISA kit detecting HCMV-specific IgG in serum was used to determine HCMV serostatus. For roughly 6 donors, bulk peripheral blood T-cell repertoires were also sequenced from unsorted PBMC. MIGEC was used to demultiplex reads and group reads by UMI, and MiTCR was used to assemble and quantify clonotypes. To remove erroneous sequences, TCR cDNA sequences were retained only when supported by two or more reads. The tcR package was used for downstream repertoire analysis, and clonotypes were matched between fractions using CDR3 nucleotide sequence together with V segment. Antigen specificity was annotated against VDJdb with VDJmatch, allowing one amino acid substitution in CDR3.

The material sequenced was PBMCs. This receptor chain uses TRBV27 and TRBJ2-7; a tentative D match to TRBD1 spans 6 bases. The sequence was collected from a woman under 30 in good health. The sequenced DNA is TGTGCCAGCAGCCGACAGGCCGGCTCCTACGAGCAGTACTTC. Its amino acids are CASSRQAGSYEQYF.